This T cell receptor beta chain was identified during a study of blood T cell repertoires in COVID-19 (dated by TCRdb to 2018 to 2021). General notes on the study: Collaborator samples came from the United States, Italy and Spain and covered acute and convalescent phases of COVID-19. The prospective study material was composed of cDNA or gDNA derived from T cells, B-cell-depleted T cells, or PBMCs. The dataset comprised deeply sampled blood TCRbeta repertoires from subjects exposed to, actively infected with, or recovered from COVID-19. The repertoires were released in a freely available public database meant as a resource for research on the immune response to SARS-CoV-2. Samples came from the ongoing ImmuneRACE study (first 160 participants) plus 1,254 subjects from 6 global collaborators. Sample metadata almost always included a de-identified subject ID, COVID-19 status, age in years and sex. HLA class I and class II types, where available, came from metadata supplied by the sample provider rather than from assay-based typing. General study outcomes and caveats: Clinical and demographic metadata were provided uncurated, with the amount varying by source and participant.

Participants in the prospective study were enrolled through a virtual design, were aged roughly 18 to 95 years, and lived in 24 United States geographic areas. Cohort assignment in the prospective study relied on participant-reported clinical history from a screening survey and a study questionnaire. Recovered participants in ImmuneRACE Cohort 3 were defined as having two consecutive negative NP/OP PCR tests, clearance from a healthcare professional, or resolution of symptoms. In the prospective study, mobile phlebotomists collected whole blood, serum and a nasopharyngeal or oropharyngeal swab from each participant. Participants in the prospective study had the option to provide additional blood draws and questionnaires over an approximately 2-month period. Before DNA extraction, prospective study blood samples were shipped either frozen or at room temperature. TCRbeta CDR3 regions were amplified from genomic DNA by means of the immunoSEQ Assay, a bias-controlled multiplex PCR. The source study handled its data this way. Within the assay, amplification of reference gene primers was used to estimate how many nucleated cells each sample contained. To quantify the absolute abundance of each unique TCRbeta CDR3 rearrangement, sequence reads were collapsed and filtered. For each sample, productive Simpson clonality was calculated as the square root of Simpson's diversity index across productive rearrangements. The clones in this table, taken by TCRdb from immuneACCESS, are in-frame only. Not every clone is retained; where verified, under half of the shortfall comes from an unresolved V gene, and the cause of the rest is unknown. Clone size and V and J calls were adopted from that table, with D and trimming inferred from the DNA. This sample gives roughly 450,000 clones in total; around 90% of them show up just once. Under 0.7% of the sample belongs to the ten largest clones.

For CDR1 and CDR2, the germline V gene lists SNHLY and FYNNEI. Measured from the cysteine to the phenylalanine, the CDR3 is 15 residues long. This entry keeps only the CDR3 DNA: 45 bases, framed from base 1. A distance of 24 bases separates the germline ends of V and J, which lose 5 bases and 11 bases respectively. For this clone: The antigen this receptor binds is unknown. Nothing much larger sits one base from this clone, and base qualities are not available.

The sequencing input was PBMCs or T cells enriched from blood (not recorded which). The V gene is TRBV2 and the J gene is TRBJ1-1; the D gene assignment is ambiguous. This TCR came from a man younger than 35 who had recovered from COVID-19. The nucleotide sequence reads TGTGCCAGCAGTCGTCCCGTAAAGCAATCTTCGGAGGCTTTCTTT. This yields the protein CASSRPVKQSSEAFF.